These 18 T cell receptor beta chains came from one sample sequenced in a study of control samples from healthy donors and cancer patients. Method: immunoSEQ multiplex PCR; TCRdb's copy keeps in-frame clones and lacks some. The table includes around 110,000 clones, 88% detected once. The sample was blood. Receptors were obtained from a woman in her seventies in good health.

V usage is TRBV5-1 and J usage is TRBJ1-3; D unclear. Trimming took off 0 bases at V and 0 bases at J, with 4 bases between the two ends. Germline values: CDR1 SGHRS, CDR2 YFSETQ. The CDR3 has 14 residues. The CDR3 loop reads CASSLDTSGNTIYF. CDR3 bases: TGCGCCAGCAGCTTGGACACCTCTGGAAACACCATATATTTT.

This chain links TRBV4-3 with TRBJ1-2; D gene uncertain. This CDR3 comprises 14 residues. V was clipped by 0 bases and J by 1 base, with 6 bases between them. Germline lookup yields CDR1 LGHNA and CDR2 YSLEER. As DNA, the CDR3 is TGCGCCAGCAGCCAAGATAAGATTAACTATGGCTACACCTTC. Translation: CASSQDKINYGYTF.

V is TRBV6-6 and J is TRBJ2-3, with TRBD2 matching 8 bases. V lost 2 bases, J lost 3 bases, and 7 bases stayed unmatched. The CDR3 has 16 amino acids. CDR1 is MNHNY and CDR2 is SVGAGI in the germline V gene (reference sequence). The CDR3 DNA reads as TGTGCCAGCAGTTACCCTCTAGCGGGTGATACAGATACGCAGTATTTT. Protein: CASSYPLAGDTDTQYF.

The CDR3 is CASSHLPNEQFF. The CDR3 nucleotides are TGTGCCAGCAGTCACTTACCCAATGAGCAGTTCTTC. The chain links TRBV11-2 to TRBJ2-1; D remains ambiguous. The germline V and J ends were trimmed by 6 bases and 6 bases, with 9 bases remaining between them. CDR3 size: 12 residues. Germline assignment: CDR1 SGHAT and CDR2 FQNNGV. Based on the CDR3 plus reference TRBV11-2 and TRBJ2-1, the full variable domain is EAGVAQSPRYKIIEKRQSVAFWCNPISGHATLYWYQQILGQGPKLLIQFQNNGVVDDSQLPKDRFSAERLKGVDSTLKIQPAKLEDSAVYLCASSHLPNEQFFGPGTRLTVL.

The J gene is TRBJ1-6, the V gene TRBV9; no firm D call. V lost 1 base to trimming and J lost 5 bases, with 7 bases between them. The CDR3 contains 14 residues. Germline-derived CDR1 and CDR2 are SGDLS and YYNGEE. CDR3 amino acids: CASSVRGDNSPLHF. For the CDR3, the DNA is TGTGCCAGCAGCGTACGCGGGGATAATTCACCCCTCCACTTT.

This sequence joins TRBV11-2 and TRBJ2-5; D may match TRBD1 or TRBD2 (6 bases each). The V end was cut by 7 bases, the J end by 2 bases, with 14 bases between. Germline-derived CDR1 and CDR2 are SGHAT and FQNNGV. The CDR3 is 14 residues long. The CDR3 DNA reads TGTGCCAGCAAGTGGGGGGCAGGGCAAGAGACCCAGTACTTC. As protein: CASKWGAGQETQYF.

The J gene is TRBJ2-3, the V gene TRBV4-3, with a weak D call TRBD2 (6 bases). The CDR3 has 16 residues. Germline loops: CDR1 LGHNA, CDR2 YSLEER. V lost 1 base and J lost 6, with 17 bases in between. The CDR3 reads CASSQVPSEVTDTQYF. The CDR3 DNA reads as TGCGCCAGCAGCCAAGTCCCTAGCGAGGTTACGGATACGCAGTATTTT.

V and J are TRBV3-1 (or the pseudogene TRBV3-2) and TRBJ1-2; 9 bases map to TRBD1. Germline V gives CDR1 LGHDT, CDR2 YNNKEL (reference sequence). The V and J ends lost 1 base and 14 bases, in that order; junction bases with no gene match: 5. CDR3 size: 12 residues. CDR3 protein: CASSQGGQGLTF. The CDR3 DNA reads TGTGCCAGCAGCCAAGGCGGACAGGGGCTGACCTTC.

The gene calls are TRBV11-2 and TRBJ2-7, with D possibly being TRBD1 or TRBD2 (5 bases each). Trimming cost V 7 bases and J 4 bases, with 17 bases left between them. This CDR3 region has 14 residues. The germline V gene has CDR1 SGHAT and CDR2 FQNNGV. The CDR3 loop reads CASKSWDGSYEQYF. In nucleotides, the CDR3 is TGTGCCAGCAAATCGTGGGACGGGTCGTACGAGCAGTACTTC.

The chain's CDR3 is CASSLQTASYNEQFF. CDR3 in DNA: TGCGCCAGCAGCTTGCAGACAGCCTCCTACAATGAGCAGTTCTTC. The rearrangement joins TRBV5-1 to TRBJ2-1; maybe TRBD1 (5 bases). The V gene's germline CDR1 is SGHRS and CDR2 YFSETQ. The CDR3 has 15 residues. V lost 1 base to trimming and J lost 0 bases, with 8 bases between them. Using reference TRBV5-1 and TRBJ2-1 for the parts outside the CDR3, the full variable domain is KAGVTQTPRYLIKTRGQQVTLSCSPISGHRSVSWYQQTPGQGLQFLFEYFSETQRNKGNFPGRFSGRQFSNSRSEMNVSTLELGDSALYLCASSLQTASYNEQFFGPGTRLTVL.

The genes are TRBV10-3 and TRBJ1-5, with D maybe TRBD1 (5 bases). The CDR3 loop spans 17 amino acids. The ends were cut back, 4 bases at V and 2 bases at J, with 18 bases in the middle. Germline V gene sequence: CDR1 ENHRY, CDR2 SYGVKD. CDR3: CAISGQGGGGGNQPQHF. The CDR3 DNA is TGTGCCATCAGTGGTCAAGGTGGGGGAGGGGGCAATCAGCCCCAGCATTTT.

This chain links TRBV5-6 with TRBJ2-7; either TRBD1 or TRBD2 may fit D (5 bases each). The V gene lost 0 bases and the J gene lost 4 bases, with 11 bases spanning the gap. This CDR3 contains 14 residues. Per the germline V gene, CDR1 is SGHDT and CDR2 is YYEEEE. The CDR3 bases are TGTGCCAGCAGCTTGGGCAGGGAGCTATACGAGCAGTACTTC. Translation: CASSLGRELYEQYF.

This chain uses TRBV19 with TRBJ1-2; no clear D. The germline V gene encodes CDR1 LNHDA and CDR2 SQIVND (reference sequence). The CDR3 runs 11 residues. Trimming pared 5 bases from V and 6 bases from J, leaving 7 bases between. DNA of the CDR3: TGTGCCAGTAGTTTTGGGCATGGCTACACCTTC. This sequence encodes CASSFGHGYTF.

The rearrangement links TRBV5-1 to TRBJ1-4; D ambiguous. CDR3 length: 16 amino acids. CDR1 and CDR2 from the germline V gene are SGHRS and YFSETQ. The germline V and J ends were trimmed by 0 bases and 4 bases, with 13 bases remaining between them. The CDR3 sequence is CASSLGAAGINEKLFF. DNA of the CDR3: TGCGCCAGCAGCTTGGGGGCGGCTGGGATTAATGAAAAACTGTTTTTT.

The CDR3 protein is CASSLGRGGFGNQPQHF. The CDR3 DNA follows: TGTGCCAGCAGCTTAGGGAGAGGCGGTTTTGGCAATCAGCCCCAGCATTTT. This chain uses TRBV7-9 with TRBJ1-5; D is undetermined. The V and J ends lost 1 base and 2 bases respectively, with 15 bases between them. CDR1 SEHNR and CDR2 FQNEAQ come from the germline V gene (reference sequence). This CDR3 is built from 17 residues.

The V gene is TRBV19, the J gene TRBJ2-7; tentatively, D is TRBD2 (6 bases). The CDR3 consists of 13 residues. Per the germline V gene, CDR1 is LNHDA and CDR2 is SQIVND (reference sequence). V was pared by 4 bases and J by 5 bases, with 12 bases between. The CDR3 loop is CASSNPPGDEQYF. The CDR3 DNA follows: TGTGCCAGTAGTAACCCCCCGGGGGACGAGCAGTACTTC.

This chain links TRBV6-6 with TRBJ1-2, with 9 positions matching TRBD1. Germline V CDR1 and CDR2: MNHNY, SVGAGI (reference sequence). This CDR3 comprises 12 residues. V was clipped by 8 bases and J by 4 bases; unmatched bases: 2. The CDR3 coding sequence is TGTGCCAGCGGGGACAGGGCCTATGGCTACACCTTC. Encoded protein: CASGDRAYGYTF.

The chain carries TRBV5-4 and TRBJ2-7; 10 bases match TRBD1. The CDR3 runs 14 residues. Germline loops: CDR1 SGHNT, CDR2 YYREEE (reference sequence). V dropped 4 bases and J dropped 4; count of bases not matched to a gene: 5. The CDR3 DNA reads TGTGCCAGCAGCAACCGGGACAGGGGATACGAGCAGTACTTC. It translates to CASSNRDRGYEQYF.